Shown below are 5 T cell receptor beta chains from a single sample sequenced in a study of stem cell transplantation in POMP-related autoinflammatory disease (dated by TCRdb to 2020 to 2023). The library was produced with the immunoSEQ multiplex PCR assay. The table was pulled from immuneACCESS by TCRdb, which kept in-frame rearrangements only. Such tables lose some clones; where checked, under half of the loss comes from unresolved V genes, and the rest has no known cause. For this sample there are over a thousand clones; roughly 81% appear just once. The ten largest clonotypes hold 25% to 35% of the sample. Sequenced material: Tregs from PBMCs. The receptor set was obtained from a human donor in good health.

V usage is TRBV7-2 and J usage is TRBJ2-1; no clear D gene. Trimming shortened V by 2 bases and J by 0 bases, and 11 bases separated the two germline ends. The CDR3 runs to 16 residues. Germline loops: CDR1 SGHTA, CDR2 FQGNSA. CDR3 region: CASSLSRSGSYNEQFF. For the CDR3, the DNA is TGTGCCAGCAGCTTAAGCCGCAGTGGCTCCTACAATGAGCAGTTCTTC.

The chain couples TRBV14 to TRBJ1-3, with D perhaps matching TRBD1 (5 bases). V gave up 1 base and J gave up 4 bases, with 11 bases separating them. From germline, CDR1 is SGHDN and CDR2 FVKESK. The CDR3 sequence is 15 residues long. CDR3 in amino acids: CASSQARGLGNTIYF. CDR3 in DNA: TGTGCCAGCAGCCAAGCGAGGGGACTAGGAAACACCATATATTTT.

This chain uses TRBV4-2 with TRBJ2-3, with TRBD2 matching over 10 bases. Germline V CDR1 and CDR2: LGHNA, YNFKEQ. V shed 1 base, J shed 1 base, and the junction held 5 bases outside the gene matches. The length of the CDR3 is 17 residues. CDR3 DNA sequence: TGTGCCAGCAGCCAAGTCCTAGCGGGGGCCCGCACAGATACGCAGTATTTT. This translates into CASSQVLAGARTDTQYF.

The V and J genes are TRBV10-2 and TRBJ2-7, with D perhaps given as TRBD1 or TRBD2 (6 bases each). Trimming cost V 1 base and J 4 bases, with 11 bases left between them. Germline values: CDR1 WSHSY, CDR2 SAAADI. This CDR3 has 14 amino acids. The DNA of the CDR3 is TGCGCCAGCAGTGAGTGGGGGGCTTTGTACGAGCAGTACTTC. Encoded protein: CASSEWGALYEQYF.

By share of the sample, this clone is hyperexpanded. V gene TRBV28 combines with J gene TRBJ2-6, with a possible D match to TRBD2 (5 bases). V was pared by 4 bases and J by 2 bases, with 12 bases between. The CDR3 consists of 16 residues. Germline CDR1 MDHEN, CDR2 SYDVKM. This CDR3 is CASSSPGRTGANVLTF. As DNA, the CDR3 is TGTGCCAGCAGTTCACCTGGGAGAACTGGGGCCAACGTCCTGACTTTC.